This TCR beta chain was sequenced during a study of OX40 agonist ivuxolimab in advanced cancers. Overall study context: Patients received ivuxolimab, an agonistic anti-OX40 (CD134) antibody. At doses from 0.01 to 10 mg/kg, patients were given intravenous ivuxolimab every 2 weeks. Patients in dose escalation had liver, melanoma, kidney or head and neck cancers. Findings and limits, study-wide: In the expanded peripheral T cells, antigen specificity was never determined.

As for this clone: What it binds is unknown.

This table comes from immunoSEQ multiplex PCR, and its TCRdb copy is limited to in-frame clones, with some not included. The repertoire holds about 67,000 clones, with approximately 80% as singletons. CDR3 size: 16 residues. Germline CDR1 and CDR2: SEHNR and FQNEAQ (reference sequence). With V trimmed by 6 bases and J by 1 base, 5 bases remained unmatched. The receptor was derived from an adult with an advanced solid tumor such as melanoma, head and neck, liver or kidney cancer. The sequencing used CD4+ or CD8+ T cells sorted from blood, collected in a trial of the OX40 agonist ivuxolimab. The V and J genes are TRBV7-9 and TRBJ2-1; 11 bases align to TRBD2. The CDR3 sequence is CASRASGGSSYNEQFF. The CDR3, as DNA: TGTGCCAGCAGGGCTAGCGGGGGGTCGTCCTACAATGAGCAGTTCTTC.